Shown below are 24 T cell receptor beta chains from a single sample sequenced in a study of Graves' ophthalmopathy and Graves' hyperthyroidism. The authors amplified TCR beta CDR3 regions, and they did so from RNA transcripts for repertoire sequencing. HTBI primers were used in a first-round RT-PCR, which preceded a second-round multiplex PCR. TCRdb called the multiplex PCR reads again in MiXCR, with one record for every CDR3 protein. The sample includes over a million distinct CDR3 sequences, about two fifths of them seen just once. The specimen was peripheral blood or thyroid tissue (not recorded which). The receptors were gathered from an adult man with Graves' hyperthyroidism.

At least ten counts were recorded for this clonotype. The J gene is TRBJ1-1, the V gene TRBV4-3; D is unclear. Germline V lookup: CDR1 LGHNA, CDR2 YSLEER. The CDR3 sequence is 14 residues long. V lost 2 bases and J lost 10, with 17 bases in between. DNA of the CDR3: TGCGCCAGCAGCCAATTCGGCGCGGGAAGGGTAGCTTTCTTT. The encoded protein is CASSQFGAGRVAFF.

The chain combines TRBV20-1 with TRBJ2-7, with 11 bases matching TRBD1. V was pared by 6 bases and J by 2 bases, with 15 bases of the junction left unmatched. This CDR3 is built from 17 residues. The germline gives CDR1 DFQATT, CDR2 SNEGSKA (reference sequence). CDR3 loop: CSAEEPGRDRGTYEQYF. CDR3 in DNA: TGCAGTGCCGAAGAGCCCGGCCGGGACAGGGGGACCTACGAGCAGTACTTC.

V usage is TRBV15 and J usage is TRBJ2-7, with 10 bases lining up with TRBD1. From germline, CDR1 is LNHNV and CDR2 YYDKDF (reference sequence). This CDR3 comprises 14 residues. V shed 4 bases and J 1 base; nucleotides not matched to a gene: 1. The CDR3 nucleotides are TGTGCCACCAGCATGGGACAGGGGTCCTACGAGCAGTACTTC. Translating gives CATSMGQGSYEQYF.

With regard to this clonotype: It may be a read error: a sequence one base away is much more abundant. The V and J genes are TRBV6-5 and TRBJ1-1, with D perhaps TRBD1 (5 bases). Germline-derived CDR1 and CDR2 are MNHEY and SVGAGI. Trimming pared 6 bases from V and 10 bases from J, leaving 18 bases between. This CDR3 is 13 amino acids long. For the CDR3, the DNA is TGTGCCAGCAGCCCGGACATGCCGCGTGGAGCTTTCTTT. This gives the protein CASSPDMPRGAFF.

The CDR3 reads CASSVETGVPGRAQYF. DNA of the CDR3: TGTGCCAGCAGTGTAGAGACAGGGGTCCCTGGAAGGGCCCAGTACTTC. The chain employs TRBV7-9 and TRBJ2-5; 8 bases are a match to TRBD1. Germline values: CDR1 SEHNR, CDR2 FQNEAQ (reference sequence). The V and J ends lost 6 bases and 9 bases, in that order; junction bases with no gene match: 18. CDR3 length equals 16 residues.

This clonotype came up many times. This chain links TRBV20-1 with TRBJ2-7; D is possibly TRBD1 (5 bases). Trimming removed 1 base at V and 3 bases at J, with 7 bases between. The CDR3 covers 12 residues. The germline gives CDR1 DFQATT, CDR2 SNEGSKA (reference sequence). The CDR3 reads CSARGQLYEQYF. CDR3 DNA sequence: TGCAGTGCTAGAGGACAGCTCTACGAGCAGTACTTC.

This clonotype was counted a single time. This chain links TRBV7-9 with TRBJ2-6; maybe TRBD1 (6 bases). The CDR3 contains 17 residues. The V gene's germline CDR1 is SEHNR and CDR2 FQNEAQ (reference sequence). V was trimmed by 3 bases and J by 2 bases, leaving 14 bases between them. In DNA, the CDR3 is TGTGCCAGCAGCTTGGGGTTTGGGGGCGCTGGGGCCAACGTCCTGACTTTC. This encodes CASSLGFGGAGANVLTF. Full variable domain (missing parts from reference TRBV7-9 and TRBJ2-6): DTGVSQNPRHKITKRGQNVTFRCDPISEHNRLYWYRQTLGQGPEFLTYFQNEAQLEKSRLLSDRFSAERPKGSFSTLEIQRTEQGDSAMYLCASSLGFGGAGANVLTFGAGSRLTVL.

The V call is TRBV7-9, the J call TRBJ2-5; D is perhaps TRBD2 (6 bases). V was trimmed by 10 bases and J by 1 base, leaving 13 bases between them. The germline V gene has CDR1 SEHNR and CDR2 FQNEAQ (reference sequence). This CDR3 is 13 amino acids long. CDR3 amino acids: CANTGDFQETQYF. The CDR3 region has the DNA TGTGCCAACACTGGGGACTTCCAAGAGACCCAGTACTTC.

With respect to this clonotype: At one boundary the junction diverges from the germline segment, which might be a read error. This chain uses TRBV7-2 with TRBJ2-5; 11 bases align to TRBD2. Per the germline V gene, CDR1 is SGHTA and CDR2 is FQGNSA. This CDR3 region has 16 residues. The CDR3 DNA sequence: TGTGCCAGCAGATTAGGTAGCGGGAGGGCCGGAGAGACCCAGTACTTC. Residues: CASRLGSGRAGETQYF. Full variable domain (missing parts from reference TRBV7-2 and TRBJ2-5): GAGVSQSPSNKVTEKGKDVELRCDPISGHTALYWYRQSLGQGLEFLIYFQGNSAPDKSGLPSDRFSAERTGGSVSTLTIQRTQQEDSAVYLCASRLGSGRAGETQYFGPGTRLLVL.

This chain joins TRBV10-3 and TRBJ2-5; D might be TRBD1 (6 bases). V was trimmed by 10 bases and J by 5 bases, leaving 23 bases between them. CDR3 length: 15 residues. Germline-derived CDR1 and CDR2 are ENHRY and SYGVKD. The CDR3 loop is CASSQDHRAGETQYF. The CDR3 DNA reads as TGTGCCAGCAGCCAAGATCACAGGGCCGGGGAGACCCAGTACTTC.

This clonotype was detected a few times. A far larger clone is one base from this, pointing to a likely read error. As DNA, the CDR3 is TGTGCCAGCAGCTTAGATCTCGGGGACGAGCAGTACTTC. It yields the protein CASSLDLGDEQYF. The V and J genes are TRBV11-2 and TRBJ2-7, with D possibly being TRBD2 (5 bases). Germline CDR1 SGHAT, CDR2 FQNNGV. CDR3 length: 13 residues. Trimming left V 0 bases short and J 5 bases short, with 8 bases between.

The gene calls are TRBV20-1 and TRBJ1-5, with 10 bases aligning to TRBD1. The CDR3 spans 12 residues. J was trimmed by 11 bases and V by 6 bases; bases with no gene match: 7. CDR1 DFQATT and CDR2 SNEGSKA come from the germline V gene (reference sequence). The CDR3 sequence is CSAFGTGASQHF. CDR3 DNA sequence: TGCAGTGCGTTCGGGACAGGGGCGTCCCAGCATTTT.

This sequence joins TRBV19 and TRBJ2-2, with D possibly matching TRBD2 (5 bases). From germline, CDR1 is LNHDA and CDR2 SQIVND (reference sequence). There are 15 residues in the CDR3. Trimming cost V 0 bases and J 4 bases, with 9 bases left between them. The CDR3 spells CASSIERRSTGELFF. The CDR3 DNA reads as TGTGCCAGTAGTATAGAGAGGAGGAGCACCGGGGAGCTGTTTTTT. The whole variable domain, filled in from reference TRBV19 and TRBJ2-2, reads DGGITQSPKYLFRKEGQNVTLSCEQNLNHDAMYWYRQDPGQGLRLIYYSQIVNDFQKGDIAEGYSVSREKKESFPLTVTSAQKNPTAFYLCASSIERRSTGELFFGEGSRLTVL.

This clonotype has more than one count but fewer than ten. The V call is TRBV25-1, the J call TRBJ1-1; weak D call: TRBD1 (5 bases). The germline CDR1 and CDR2 sequences are MGHDK and SYGVNS. Trimming left V 1 base short and J 4 bases short, with 13 bases between. The CDR3 sequence is 15 residues long. CDR3 in amino acids: CASSELQHGGTEAFF. The DNA of the CDR3 is TGTGCCAGCAGTGAATTACAGCACGGGGGCACTGAAGCTTTCTTT.

The table lists this clonotype with many counts. V is TRBV7-2 and J is TRBJ2-2, with a weak D call TRBD1 (6 bases). The germline V gene has CDR1 SGHTA and CDR2 FQGNSA. The length of the CDR3 is 14 residues. Trimming shortened V by 9 bases and J by 0 bases, and 11 bases separated the two germline ends. Written as DNA, the CDR3 is TGTGCCAGTAGTTCAGGGGCGAACACCGGGGAGCTGTTTTTT. Its translation: CASSSGANTGELFF.

In its sample, this clonotype was seen many times. Sequence at one end of the junction differs from germline and may be a read error. J is TRBJ2-7 and V is TRBV7-3; 11 nucleotides match TRBD2. The CDR3 is 13 amino acids. Looked up from germline, CDR1 is SGHTA and CDR2 is FQGTGA. The CDR3: CASSPGTSGATDF. CDR3 bases: TGTGCCAGCAGCCCAGGGACTAGCGGCGCCACCGATTTC.

This clonotype was detected only a few times. The chain uses TRBV15 and TRBJ2-1, with D unclear. Germline CDR1 is LNHNV and CDR2 is YYDKDF (reference sequence). V lost 5 bases to trimming and J lost 7 bases, with 18 bases between them. The CDR3 totals 15 residues. DNA of the CDR3: TGTGCCACCAGCGTCTCCTCGGCCGGACGTAATGAGCAGTTCTTC. This translates into CATSVSSAGRNEQFF.

This clonotype was seen ten or more times. The V call is TRBV7-2, the J call TRBJ2-7, with 7 bases that match TRBD2. CDR3 size: 15 residues. V dropped 1 base and J dropped 3; count of bases not matched to a gene: 6. Germline CDR1 and CDR2: SGHTA and FQGNSA. CDR3 sequence: CASSLVTRTSYEQYF. In nucleotides, the CDR3 is TGTGCCAGCAGCTTAGTTACTAGGACTAGCTACGAGCAGTACTTC.

As to this clonotype: This may be a read error, as it is one base from a much larger clone. The chain joins TRBV6-5 to TRBJ1-2; 7 bases are shared with TRBD1. The CDR3 contains 15 residues. CDR1 MNHEY and CDR2 SVGAGI come from the germline V gene. This CDR3 is CASRKGQSSSYGHTF. CDR3 nucleotides: TGTGCCAGCAGAAAGGGACAGTCAAGTAGCTATGGCCACACCTTC.

The chain couples TRBV3-1 to TRBJ2-2; D gene ambiguous. V lost 0 bases and J lost 4, with 6 bases in between. Per germline, CDR1 LGHDT and CDR2 YNNKEL (reference sequence). The CDR3 is made up of 14 amino acids. The CDR3 nucleotides are TGTGCCAGCAGCCAAGAGGCAGTCACCGGGGAGCTGTTTTTT. Its protein product is CASSQEAVTGELFF.

The chain is built from TRBV5-5 and TRBJ2-7; D remains unclear. Germline CDR1 SGHKS, CDR2 YYEKEE (reference sequence). This CDR3 spans 13 amino acids. V lost 4 bases to trimming and J lost 4 bases, with 12 bases between them. This CDR3 reads CASSKAGDYEQYF. CDR3 bases: TGTGCCAGCAGCAAAGCAGGTGATTACGAGCAGTACTTC.

This clonotype was seen at least ten times. V is TRBV10-3 and J is TRBJ2-2; a weak D match, TRBD2 (5 bases). In germline, CDR1 is ENHRY, CDR2 SYGVKD. Trimming took off 6 bases at V and 6 bases at J, with 5 bases between the two ends. There are 11 residues in the CDR3. The CDR3 loop is CAIREAGELFF. The CDR3 DNA is TGTGCCATCAGGGAGGCCGGGGAGCTGTTTTTT.

This clonotype was observed many times. This chain links TRBV10-3 with TRBJ2-7, with 7 bases identical to TRBD1. Germline lookup yields CDR1 ENHRY and CDR2 SYGVKD. The CDR3 covers 13 residues. Trimming removed 9 bases from V and 2 bases from J; junction bases left unmatched: 7. This chain's CDR3 is CAIATGDTYEQYF. In nucleotides, the CDR3 is TGTGCCATAGCAACAGGGGATACCTACGAGCAGTACTTC.

The chain joins TRBV6-5 to TRBJ2-2; no definite D call. Trimming took off 8 bases at V and 3 bases at J, with 10 bases between the two ends. The germline CDR1 and CDR2 sequences are MNHEY and SVGAGI. This CDR3 is built from 13 residues. CDR3 coding DNA: TGTGCCAGCGAGAAGGCGTACACCGGGGAGCTGTTTTTT. Amino acid sequence: CASEKAYTGELFF.